The 28 T cell receptor beta chains below all came from one sample that was sequenced in a study of T-cell memory formation after mild COVID-19. From the 5' RACE reads, TCRdb called clonotypes with MiXCR, one entry per CDR3 protein. The sample yields 150,000 or so distinct CDR3 sequences, approximately 14% seen once. Sequencing was carried out using PBMCs or a T cell subset sorted from them (not recorded which). The receptors were gathered from an adult woman who had mild COVID-19 (a few samples of this study predate the infection). Cell type and time point are not known.

This clonotype has ten or more counts. The chain joins TRBV20-1 to TRBJ2-7, with TRBD2 matching over 10 bases. The V gene end was trimmed by 3 bases and the J gene end by 5 bases; junction bases not matched to a gene: 13. Germline loops: CDR1 DFQATT, CDR2 SNEGSKA (reference sequence). The CDR3 contains 16 residues. The CDR3 DNA reads TGCAGTGCTAGCGCCCTAGCGGGAGCTTCAATCCACGAGCAGTACTTC. Residues: CSASALAGASIHEQYF.

The chain recombines TRBV5-1 with TRBJ1-5; the match to TRBD1 covers 7 bases. The CDR3 has 13 residues. V lost 4 bases, J lost 5 bases, and 3 bases stayed unmatched. Germline CDR1 and CDR2: SGHRS and YFSETQ. The CDR3 loop reads CASSVDRHQPQHF. As DNA, the CDR3 is TGCGCCAGCAGCGTGGACAGGCATCAGCCCCAGCATTTT.

J is TRBJ2-5 and V is TRBV7-3, with D perhaps matching TRBD2 (7 bases). The CDR3 has 14 residues. With 5 bases removed from V and 4 bases from J, the gap between germline ends came to 14 bases. Germline CDR1 reads SGHTA; CDR2 reads FQGTGA. This CDR3 is CASSHGGGAETQYF. The DNA of the CDR3 is TGTGCCAGCAGCCATGGGGGGGGCGCAGAGACCCAGTACTTC.

This clonotype occurred a few times. This chain links TRBV10-2 with TRBJ2-3; 7 positions agree with TRBD2. The CDR3 extends over 15 amino acids. Trimming removed 3 bases from V and 0 bases from J; junction bases left unmatched: 3. Germline CDR1 WSHSY, CDR2 SAAADI. The CDR3 nucleotides read TGCGCCAGCAGTGATCTAGCGGCTAGCACAGATACGCAGTATTTT. Its protein is CASSDLAASTDTQYF.

The rearrangement links TRBV12-3 or TRBV12-4 to TRBJ1-4; D remains ambiguous. CDR3 length equals 11 residues. With 3 bases removed from V and 10 bases from J, the gap between germline ends came to 6 bases. In nucleotides, the CDR3 is TGTGCCAGCAGTTTGCGGAGAAAACTGTTTTTT. Translation: CASSLRRKLFF.

This clonotype has only a few counts. The chain recombines TRBV7-9 with TRBJ2-3; TRBD2 might be the D (6 bases). Germline CDR1 and CDR2: SEHNR and FQNEAQ (reference sequence). The CDR3 has 14 amino acids. Trimming cost V 4 bases and J 0 bases, with 8 bases left between them. DNA for the CDR3: TGTGCCAGCAGCTCGGGAGAGAGCACAGATACGCAGTATTTT. Its protein is CASSSGESTDTQYF.

Only one count was recorded for this clonotype. The chain uses TRBV20-1 and TRBJ2-7; no firm D call. This CDR3 is 10 amino acids long. CDR1 and CDR2 (germline): DFQATT, SNEGSKA (reference sequence). Trimming removed 4 bases at V and 1 base at J, with 2 bases between. This CDR3 reads CSATSYEQYF. The CDR3 nucleotides read TGCAGTGCTACGTCCTACGAGCAGTACTTC.

This clonotype was seen once. The genes are TRBV20-1 and TRBJ2-1; D is possibly TRBD2 (5 bases). Germline loops: CDR1 DFQATT, CDR2 SNEGSKA (reference sequence). The CDR3 loop spans 14 amino acids. V was clipped by 6 bases and J by 0 bases, with 12 bases between them. DNA of the CDR3: TGCAGTGCAGCCCCGGGGAGCTCCTACAATGAGCAGTTCTTC. It translates to CSAAPGSSYNEQFF.

The genes are TRBV7-9 and TRBJ2-5, with D unclear. CDR1 SEHNR and CDR2 FQNEAQ come from the germline V gene (reference sequence). This CDR3 is built from 13 residues. The V and J ends lost 5 bases and 2 bases respectively, with 9 bases between them. CDR3 in DNA: TGTGCCAGCAGCCGGGCATATCAAGAGACCCAGTACTTC. This translates into CASSRAYQETQYF.

The rearrangement uses TRBV20-1 and TRBJ1-5; 7 nucleotides align to TRBD1. Trimming at V came to 0 bases and at J to 2 bases, leaving 4 bases not matched to a gene. CDR3 length: 15 residues. Germline V gives CDR1 DFQATT, CDR2 SNEGSKA (reference sequence). For the CDR3, the DNA is TGCAGTGCTAGAGAGACAGGGAAGGGCAATCAGCCCCAGCATTTT. Translated: CSARETGKGNQPQHF.

This clonotype was seen only a few times. The rearrangement uses TRBV12-3 or TRBV12-4 and TRBJ1-1; a weak D match, TRBD1 (5 bases). The CDR3 has 16 amino acids. Trimming removed 3 bases at V and 2 bases at J, with 16 bases between. CDR3 loop: CASSFYSMRGNTEAFF. CDR3 DNA sequence: TGTGCCAGCAGTTTTTATAGTATGAGGGGCAACACTGAAGCTTTCTTT.

This clonotype was seen ten or more times. V usage is TRBV24-1 and J usage is TRBJ2-2, with D hard to call. The CDR3 runs to 15 residues. V shed 5 bases and J shed 2 bases, with 11 bases lying between them. In germline, CDR1 is KGHDR, CDR2 SFDVKD. The CDR3 spells CATSALDGNTGELFF. CDR3 in DNA: TGTGCCACCAGTGCTCTGGACGGAAACACCGGGGAGCTGTTTTTT.

This clonotype has only a few counts. The gene calls are TRBV25-1 and TRBJ2-1; D perhaps matches TRBD1 (5 bases). CDR3 length equals 15 residues. The germline gives CDR1 MGHDK, CDR2 SYGVNS. V was pared by 3 bases and J by 1 base, with 10 bases between. The CDR3 region is CASSDGRGSYNEQFF. CDR3 DNA sequence: TGTGCCAGCAGTGATGGAAGGGGATCCTACAATGAGCAGTTCTTC.

The table lists this clonotype with many counts. The chain links TRBV13 to TRBJ2-7; the match to TRBD2 covers 13 bases. The trim removed 1 base at V and 7 bases at J, leaving 4 bases unmatched. The germline V gene has CDR1 PRHDT and CDR2 FYEKMQ (reference sequence). The CDR3 is made up of 15 amino acids. CDR3 residues: CASSLAGTSGKEQYF. CDR3 DNA sequence: TGTGCCAGCAGCTTAGCCGGGACTAGCGGGAAGGAGCAGTACTTC.

The rearrangement joins TRBV6-6 to TRBJ2-3, with D unclear. The CDR3 runs to 13 residues. Trimming shortened V by 2 bases and J by 0 bases, and 3 bases separated the two germline ends. The germline gives CDR1 MNHNY, CDR2 SVGAGI (reference sequence). CDR3 DNA: TGTGCCAGCAGTTACCGTAGCACAGATACGCAGTATTTT. Its protein product is CASSYRSTDTQYF.

This clonotype has more than one count but fewer than ten. V is TRBV12-3 or TRBV12-4 and J is TRBJ2-5; no reliable D call. The CDR3 is 13 residues long. Trimming removed 5 bases from V and 4 bases from J, with 11 bases in between. CDR3 protein: CASSLGIRETQYF. Here the CDR3 DNA reads TGTGCCAGCAGTCTGGGGATTAGAGAGACCCAGTACTTC.

This clonotype has more than one count but fewer than ten. The chain is built from TRBV5-1 and TRBJ2-7, with unresolved D. The germline CDR1 and CDR2 sequences are SGHRS and YFSETQ. The length of the CDR3 is 12 residues. Trimming took off 1 base at V and 5 bases at J, with 7 bases between the two ends. CDR3 in DNA: TGCGCCAGCAGCTTGAGTCGGAACGAGCAGTACTTC. Translated: CASSLSRNEQYF.

At least ten counts were recorded for this clonotype. The rearrangement uses TRBV7-9 and TRBJ2-2; 7 nucleotides align to TRBD1. This CDR3 spans 16 amino acids. The V segment lost 7 bases and the J segment 0 bases; nucleotides outside the gene matches: 8. Germline loops: CDR1 SEHNR, CDR2 FQNEAQ (reference sequence). The CDR3 DNA sequence: TGTGCCAGCACCCCAGGGGGACAGCCGAACACCGGGGAGCTGTTTTTT. Residues: CASTPGGQPNTGELFF.

J is TRBJ2-7 and V is TRBV5-1; 7 bases map to TRBD2. The CDR3 has 15 amino acids. Germline V gene data show CDR1 as SGHRS and CDR2 as YFSETQ. J was trimmed by 5 bases and V by 4 bases; bases with no gene match: 12. CDR3 nucleotide sequence: TGCGCCAGCAGCCGACGGGAGCGGGAAGGCGACGAGCAGTACTTC. This translates into CASSRREREGDEQYF.

This clonotype has more than one count but fewer than ten. The chain recombines TRBV15 with TRBJ2-5; a weak D match, TRBD1 (6 bases). V lost 0 bases and J lost 7, with 18 bases in between. The CDR3 totals 16 residues. The germline V gene encodes CDR1 LNHNV and CDR2 YYDKDF (reference sequence). The CDR3 DNA reads TGTGCCACCAGCAGAGAGGATCTGGCACCCAGGGGGACCCAGTACTTC. Its translation: CATSREDLAPRGTQYF. The full variable domain, completed using reference TRBV15 and TRBJ2-5, is DAMVIQNPRYQVTQFGKPVTLSCSQTLNHNVMYWYQQKSSQAPKLLFHYYDKDFNNEADTPDNFQSRRPNTSFCFLDIRSPGLGDTAMYLCATSREDLAPRGTQYFGPGTRLLVL.

A few counts support this clonotype. The chain has TRBV15 and TRBJ2-1; D gene unclear. The CDR3 covers 14 residues. The germline V gene encodes CDR1 LNHNV and CDR2 YYDKDF (reference sequence). V lost 0 bases, J lost 4 bases, and 7 bases lay in between. This CDR3 reads CATSRDRQYNEQFF. For the CDR3, the DNA is TGTGCCACCAGCAGAGATCGTCAATACAATGAGCAGTTCTTC. The variable domain in full, with the rest retrieved from reference TRBV15 and TRBJ2-1, is DAMVIQNPRYQVTQFGKPVTLSCSQTLNHNVMYWYQQKSSQAPKLLFHYYDKDFNNEADTPDNFQSRRPNTSFCFLDIRSPGLGDTAMYLCATSRDRQYNEQFFGPGTRLTVL.

Only a few counts were recorded for this clonotype. J is TRBJ2-5 and V is TRBV18, with 7 nucleotides matching TRBD1. CDR1 and CDR2 (germline): KGHSH, LQKENI. The J segment lost 7 bases and the V segment lost 3 bases, leaving 11 bases of the junction unmatched. There are 15 residues in the CDR3. The DNA for the CDR3 is TGTGCCAGCTCACCGGAACAGGGGAGTGTGGGGACCCAGTACTTC. Encoded protein: CASSPEQGSVGTQYF.

This clonotype was observed many times. The chain uses TRBV5-5 and TRBJ2-5; D may be TRBD2 (6 bases). The V end lost 0 bases, the J end lost 1 base, and 13 bases lay between the germline ends. This CDR3 is built from 16 residues. CDR1 and CDR2 (germline): SGHKS, YYEKEE (reference sequence). CDR3 nucleotide sequence: TGTGCCAGCAGCTTGGCGGTAGCGGTAGGCCAAGAGACCCAGTACTTC. Its protein product is CASSLAVAVGQETQYF.

This clonotype was observed a few times. J is TRBJ2-1 and V is TRBV19; the D is unclear. From germline, CDR1 is LNHDA and CDR2 SQIVND (reference sequence). This CDR3 comprises 15 residues. Deletions cut 5 bases from V and 1 base from J, with 12 bases between. The CDR3 DNA reads as TGTGCCAGTAGTGTGTCGACTCTTTCCTACAATGAGCAGTTCTTC. It specifies CASSVSTLSYNEQFF.

The chain couples TRBV2 to TRBJ2-7; D is unresolved. Trimming cost V 2 bases and J 4 bases, with 6 bases left between them. There are 12 residues in the CDR3. In germline, CDR1 is SNHLY, CDR2 FYNNEI. This CDR3 reads CASSESSYEQYF. The DNA of the CDR3 is TGTGCCAGCAGTGAAAGTTCTTACGAGCAGTACTTC.

This clonotype occurred many times. The CDR3 protein is CATSDRQGISTTGELFF. The CDR3 coding sequence is TGTGCCACCAGTGACCGACAGGGTATCTCGACCACCGGGGAGCTGTTTTTT. The chain links TRBV24-1 to TRBJ2-2; 7 positions agree with TRBD1. The trim removed 4 bases at V and 4 bases at J, leaving 11 bases unmatched. CDR1 and CDR2 (germline): KGHDR, SFDVKD. The CDR3 consists of 17 residues.

This clonotype was seen a few times. The chain carries TRBV7-9 and TRBJ1-1; D is unresolved. In germline, CDR1 is SEHNR, CDR2 FQNEAQ (reference sequence). Trimming stripped 4 bases from V and 0 bases from J, with 6 bases between. This CDR3 is built from 13 residues. CDR3: CASSSPMNTEAFF. The CDR3 bases are TGTGCCAGCAGCTCACCCATGAACACTGAAGCTTTCTTT. Supplemented by reference TRBV7-9 and TRBJ1-1, the full variable domain reads DTGVSQNPRHKITKRGQNVTFRCDPISEHNRLYWYRQTLGQGPEFLTYFQNEAQLEKSRLLSDRFSAERPKGSFSTLEIQRTEQGDSAMYLCASSSPMNTEAFFGQGTRLTVV.

The CDR3 region has the DNA TGTGCCAGCAACAGACCAACGGAGGGCACTGAAGCTTTCTTT. Its translation is CASNRPTEGTEAFF. V is TRBV2 and J is TRBJ1-1; the D is unclear. V dropped 7 bases and J dropped 4 bases, with 16 bases sitting between them. This CDR3 spans 14 amino acids. Germline-derived CDR1 and CDR2 are SNHLY and FYNNEI.